This T cell receptor (beta chain) is from a study of blood T cell repertoires in COVID-19. The overall study: PBMCs, B-cell-depleted T cells, or T cells were the source of the cDNA or gDNA that made up the material.

J lost 10 bases, V lost 8 bases, and 12 bases had no gene match. Germline V gene sequence: CDR1 MNHEY, CDR2 SVGAGI. The CDR3 has 15 residues. As processed by the authors: Reference gene primer amplification in the assay estimated nucleated cell counts. Libraries were prepared by immunoSEQ multiplex PCR; TCRdb keeps only in-frame clonotypes and omits some of them. V, J and clone size reflect that table, while D and trimming were determined from the DNA. This sample yields 200,000 to 250,000 clones, of which less than 90% are seen a single time; roughly 18% belongs to the top ten. This TCR was recovered from a woman of 80 years or more with active or convalescent COVID-19. Sequencing was carried out using peripheral blood. This chain connects TRBV6-5 to TRBJ2-1, with 12 positions matching TRBD2. The CDR3 bases are TGTGCCAGCGGGGGGCCTAGCGGGAGGGCCTGGGAGCAGTTCTTC. This gives the protein CASGGPSGRAWEQFF.